The subject of this entry is one TCR beta chain. Antigen specificity is unknown. The sample comes from a study of T cell responses to AZD1222 COVID-19 vaccine. Study-wide findings and caveats: At study baseline, merely a handful of AZD1222 recipients were seropositive. White British donors predominated, females outnumbered males, and clonal diversity was possibly underestimated. Recipients of two AZD1222 doses showed rising Spike-specific TCR breadth and depth. Repertoires were obtained solely post-peak T cell response.

CDR1 LNHDA and CDR2 SQIVND come from the germline V gene (reference sequence). There are 15 residues in the CDR3. The V gene end was trimmed by 3 bases and the J gene end by 4 bases; junction bases not matched to a gene: 5. Sequenced by immunoSEQ multiplex PCR; TCRdb stores in-frame clones only, minus some. The table records tens of thousands of clones, over 75% of them present only once. The sample in question was peripheral blood, obtained on day 0 of AZD1222 vaccination. The chain links TRBV19 to TRBJ2-2; 7 positions match TRBD2. This TCR came from an adult in good health. The CDR3: CASSIAGAGTGELFF. The CDR3, as DNA: TGTGCCAGTAGTATCGCGGGAGCGGGCACCGGGGAGCTGTTTTTT.